This TCR beta chain was captured in a study of graft-versus-host responses after intestinal transplantation. As for the study in general: Transplant types were multivisceral, liver-intestinal, or isolated intestinal. Anti-thymocyte globulin induction preceded three to four years of tacrolimus and steroid maintenance in all recipients.

The length of the CDR3 is 13 residues. Here immunoSEQ multiplex PCR was the method, and the copy in TCRdb shows in-frame clones only, minus some. Of 95,000 or so clones in the sample, more than 80% were seen once. Sequenced here: PBMCs, sampled roughly 450 days after intestinal transplant. The V call is TRBV12-2, the J call TRBJ2-3; the D call TRBD2 from the table was never checked on the DNA. TRBV12-2 is shown as a pseudogene. The clonotype was recovered from a human patient who received an intestinal transplant, so some T cells may come from the graft donor. CDR3 in amino acids: CASRGGDTDTQYF. The CDR3 DNA reads TGTGCAAGTCGGGGCGGGGACACAGATACGCAGTATTTT.